The present entry profiles one T cell receptor (beta chain) with its context. The source of the sample is a study of blood T cell repertoires in COVID-19. For the study at large: PBMCs, B-cell-depleted T cells, or T cells were the source of the cDNA or gDNA that made up the material.

This table comes from immunoSEQ multiplex PCR, and its TCRdb copy is limited to in-frame clones, with some not included. This table holds 450,000 or so clones, about nine tenths found once. This CDR3 comprises 13 residues. From germline, CDR1 is GTSNPN and CDR2 SVGIG (reference sequence). This sequence was found in a woman between 35 and 50 years old with COVID-19, enrolled during active disease. The sequencing sample was made of peripheral blood. The chain carries TRBV30 and TRBJ2-2; possibly TRBD1 for D (5 bases). CDR3 DNA: TGTGCTCGGAAGGGTGGGGCCACCGGGGAGCTGTTTTTT. Translation: CARKGGATGELFF.